What follows are 18 T cell receptor beta chains derived from one specimen sequenced in a study of blood T cells in healthy people across ages. The second PCR ran roughly 7 to 12 cycles with a sample-barcoded 5' primer and J-beta primers. Each CDR3 protein gets one entry after TCRdb re-called the 5' RACE reads with MiXCR. The table lists approximately 1,100,000 distinct CDR3 sequences, 45% of them singletons. Sequenced sample: blood. The origin of the receptors is a woman aged 60 to 75 in good health.

This clonotype has more than one count but fewer than ten. The chain employs TRBV9 and TRBJ2-3; D not certain. The germline V gene encodes CDR1 SGDLS and CDR2 YYNGEE. This CDR3 comprises 15 residues. Trimming removed 4 bases at V and 3 bases at J, with 15 bases between. The CDR3 sequence is CASSLRVAPTDTQYF. The CDR3 DNA is TGTGCCAGCAGCCTGAGAGTGGCTCCAACAGATACGCAGTATTTT.

The gene calls are TRBV2 and TRBJ2-4, with 9 bases matching TRBD2. TRBJ2-7 matches the DNA end more closely, so the J call is doubtful. The CDR3 contains 15 residues. The germline V gene encodes CDR1 SNHLY and CDR2 FYNNEI. The CDR3 here is CASSDNSGSFNEQYF. Written as DNA, the CDR3 is TGTGCCAGCAGTGATAATAGCGGGAGTTTCAACGAGCAGTACTTC.

The chain carries TRBV20-1 and TRBJ2-5, with a tentative D call TRBD2 (6 bases). The last part of the DNA fits TRBJ2-7 better; the J call may be wrong. Germline V gene data show CDR1 as DFQATT and CDR2 as SNEGSKA (reference sequence). This CDR3 is built from 14 residues. This CDR3 is CSASGSAEFHEQYF. In DNA, the CDR3 is TGCAGTGCTAGCGGGAGTGCCGAATTCCACGAGCAGTACTTC.

The chain carries TRBV9 and TRBJ2-7, with D possibly matching TRBD2 (6 bases). The V gene lost 1 base and the J gene lost 7 bases, with 18 bases spanning the gap. Germline values: CDR1 SGDLS, CDR2 YYNGEE. This CDR3 is built from 15 residues. The CDR3 is CASSVRPRGYNEQYF. CDR3 coding DNA: TGTGCCAGCAGCGTACGCCCGCGGGGCTACAATGAGCAGTACTTC.

The chain employs TRBV12-3 or TRBV12-4 and TRBJ2-7; 8 bases fit TRBD2. Trimming at V came to 3 bases and at J to 1 base, leaving 11 bases not matched to a gene. The CDR3 totals 17 residues. DNA for the CDR3: TGTGCCAGCAGTTTCCTGGGAGCGGGAGAGGGTTCCTACGAGCAGTACTTC. It is translated as CASSFLGAGEGSYEQYF.

The CDR3 nucleotides are TGTGCCAGCAGTTTCCGGGACAGGGAGGCAGATACGCAGTATTTT. It yields the protein CASSFRDREADTQYF. The V gene is TRBV2, the J gene TRBJ2-3; 9 nucleotides agree with TRBD1. Germline CDR1 SNHLY, CDR2 FYNNEI. V lost 5 bases, J lost 4 bases, and 7 bases stayed unmatched. The CDR3 covers 15 residues. Combining the CDR3 with reference TRBV2 and TRBJ2-3 gives the whole variable domain EPEVTQTPSHQVTQMGQEVILRCVPISNHLYFYWYRQILGQKVEFLVSFYNNEISEKSEIFDDQFSVERPDGSNFTLKIRSTKLEDSAMYFCASSFRDREADTQYFGPGTRLTVL.

This clonotype was counted only a few times. V is TRBV29-1 and J is TRBJ2-3; D perhaps matches TRBD2 (6 bases). The CDR3 totals 12 residues. Germline V gene lookup returns CDR1 SQVTM and CDR2 ANQGSEA. Trimming shortened V by 7 bases and J by 0 bases, and 8 bases separated the two germline ends. CDR3 region: CSAGGSTDTQYF. The CDR3 DNA reads TGCAGCGCAGGAGGGAGCACAGATACGCAGTATTTT.

The chain carries TRBV27 and TRBJ2-7; 9 nucleotides match TRBD2. The CDR3 sequence is 15 residues long. The trim removed 5 bases at V and 4 bases at J, leaving 9 bases unmatched. CDR1 MNHEY and CDR2 SMNVEV come from the germline V gene (reference sequence). The CDR3 reads CASSTHSGSPYEQYF. The CDR3 bases are TGTGCCAGCAGTACTCATAGCGGGAGCCCGTACGAGCAGTACTTC.

This clonotype has a handful of counts. The chain links TRBV6-6 to TRBJ1-2; a weak D match, TRBD1 (6 bases). CDR1 and CDR2 from the germline V gene are MNHNY and SVGAGI (reference sequence). The CDR3 totals 13 residues. Trimming stripped 6 bases from V and 4 bases from J, with 12 bases between. The CDR3 is CASSPQGFYGYTF. CDR3 nucleotide sequence: TGTGCCAGCAGCCCACAGGGTTTCTATGGCTACACCTTC.

The gene calls are TRBV7-2 and TRBJ2-7; 11 nucleotides align to TRBD2. V shed 8 bases, J shed 1 base, and the junction held 7 bases outside the gene matches. The CDR3 covers 15 residues. The V gene's germline CDR1 is SGHTA and CDR2 FQGNSA. The CDR3 nucleotides are TGTGCCAGCGGCGTAGCGGGAGGGACATCCTACGAGCAGTACTTC. Translating it yields CASGVAGGTSYEQYF.

This clonotype was seen more than once but under ten times. The chain combines TRBV7-9 with TRBJ2-7; TRBD1 matches at 7 bases. CDR1 is SEHNR and CDR2 is FQNEAQ in the germline V gene (reference sequence). The CDR3 has 16 residues. Trimming removed 2 bases from V and 6 bases from J; junction bases left unmatched: 13. CDR3 loop: CASSLPNRGSQREQYF. The CDR3 DNA sequence: TGTGCCAGCAGCTTACCAAACAGGGGTTCGCAACGCGAGCAGTACTTC.

This chain connects TRBV3-1 to TRBJ2-7, with 10 bases lining up with TRBD2. Judging by the DNA end, TRBJ2-5 fits better; the J call may be wrong. CDR3 length: 16 residues. CDR1 and CDR2 (germline): LGHDT, YNNKEL (reference sequence). CDR3 sequence reads: CASSQSVAGGYGTQYF. Here the CDR3 DNA reads TGTGCCAGCAGCCAGTCCGTAGCGGGGGGCTATGGGACCCAGTACTTC.

Concerning this clonotype: A read error may explain this, as a much larger clone is one base away. CDR3 region: CAGNQGRVDEQFF. The CDR3 nucleotides read TGCGCCGGCAACCAAGGCAGGGTGGATGAGCAGTTCTTC. The chain links TRBV5-1 to TRBJ2-1; the D gene is possibly TRBD1 (5 bases). Trimming removed 10 bases at V and 8 bases at J, with 19 bases between. This CDR3 contains 13 residues. Germline V gives CDR1 SGHRS, CDR2 YFSETQ.

There are a few counts of this clonotype. The chain is built from TRBV20-1 and TRBJ2-7, with no clear D. With 3 bases removed from V and 2 bases from J, the gap between germline ends came to 8 bases. The V gene's germline CDR1 is DFQATT and CDR2 SNEGSKA (reference sequence). The CDR3 sequence is 12 residues long. CDR3 in amino acids: CSASLQAYEQYF. The CDR3 bases are TGCAGTGCTAGTCTTCAGGCCTACGAGCAGTACTTC.

This clonotype has just a few counts. The chain joins TRBV12-3 or TRBV12-4 to TRBJ2-7, with D possibly called TRBD1 or TRBD2 (5 bases each). The CDR3 has 14 residues. V lost 6 bases, J lost 2 bases, and 14 bases lay in between. The CDR3: CASRPGRAAYEQYF. The CDR3 nucleotides read TGTGCCAGCAGGCCGGGACGGGCTGCCTACGAGCAGTACTTC.

The chain employs TRBV11-2 and TRBJ2-5; no clear D. The CDR3 is 15 amino acids. Per germline, CDR1 SGHAT and CDR2 FQNNGV. Trimming cost V 0 bases and J 5 bases, with 13 bases left between them. This chain's CDR3 is CASSLDSGGGETQYF. In DNA, the CDR3 is TGTGCCAGCAGCTTAGATTCAGGTGGTGGGGAGACCCAGTACTTC.

This clonotype has more than one count but fewer than ten. The chain links TRBV14 to TRBJ1-1, with unresolved D. Looked up from germline, CDR1 is SGHDN and CDR2 is FVKESK. The CDR3 spans 15 residues. With 3 bases removed from V and 1 base from J, the gap between germline ends came to 12 bases. The CDR3 protein is CASSQELASNTEAFF. In DNA, the CDR3 is TGTGCCAGCAGCCAGGAACTCGCCTCGAACACTGAAGCTTTCTTT. Looking up the rest from reference TRBV14 and TRBJ1-1 gives the full variable domain: EAGVTQFPSHSVIEKGQTVTLRCDPISGHDNLYWYRRVMGKEIKFLLHFVKESKQDESGMPNNRFLAERTGGTYSTLKVQPAELEDSGVYFCASSQELASNTEAFFGQGTRLTVV.

This chain connects TRBV5-6 to TRBJ2-7; D uncertain. Trimming removed 5 bases from V and 0 bases from J, with 9 bases in between. Germline assignment: CDR1 SGHDT and CDR2 YYEEEE. The CDR3 runs to 13 residues. CDR3 region: CASRFRGSYEQYF. CDR3 DNA sequence: TGTGCCAGCAGGTTCCGAGGCTCCTACGAGCAGTACTTC.